This TCR beta chain was found in a study of blood T cells in healthy people across ages. The study, taken as a whole, reports: Naive T cell percentage by flow cytometry tracked strongly with beta diversity. Older age went with lower TCR beta diversity per million T cells, in a roughly linear way.

After removal of 3 bases from V and 2 bases from J, the junction contained 9 bases not matched to a gene. In germline, CDR1 is MNHEY, CDR2 SVGAGI. The CDR3 totals 16 residues. No fewer than 6 million PBMCs went into each sample. PCR was performed a second time for about 7 to 12 cycles using a sample-barcoded 5' primer and a J-beta primer mix. TCRdb processed the 5' RACE reads anew with MiXCR; each CDR3 protein has one entry. The sample has more than 1,400,000 distinct CDR3 sequences; 42% are singletons. The table lists this clonotype with a few counts. Its specificity is unknown. Material for sequencing was blood. This sequence joins TRBV6-5 and TRBJ2-5; 7 nucleotides match TRBD2. This TCR was sampled from a woman aged 18-29 years in good health. The CDR3 region is CASSYLDGSGQETQYF. The CDR3 nucleotides are TGTGCCAGCAGTTATTTGGATGGTAGCGGGCAAGAGACCCAGTACTTC.